This is a list of T cell receptor beta chains from one sample in a study of CD8 T cells in Susac syndrome. TCRdb re-called the immunoSEQ multiplex PCR reads through MiXCR, storing one row per CDR3 protein. Of around 200,000 distinct CDR3 sequences listed, around 95% are singletons. Sequencing was performed on CD8+ T cells from PBMCs. The receptors shown here come from a human donor with Susac syndrome. The CDR3 runs from the conserved cysteine through the conserved F or W. Fields, in order: J gene, V gene, CDR3 length, clone size, D gene, CDR3 protein, CDR3 DNA. The D gene is left open where the match is weak. For some rows the clone size is stated as once, few or many, or as a class when expanded; others skip it.

TRBJ2-1,TRBV3-1,18,NA,TRBD2,CASSQGEGPRDPYNEQFF,TGTGCCAGCAGCCAAGGGGAGGGCCCAAGGGACCCCTACAATGAGCAGTTCTTC
TRBJ2-1,TRBV7-7,14,NA,TRBD2,CASSLEPSGNEQFF,TGTGCTAGCAGCTTAGAGCCTAGCGGGAATGAGCAGTTCTTC
TRBJ2-7,TRBV30,14,once,TRBD1,CAWTPPGGFYEQYF,TGTGCCTGGACTCCGCCAGGGGGATTCTACGAGCAGTACTTC
TRBJ2-3,TRBV30,16,NA,TRBD2,CAWSFGLAGGPDTQYF,TGTGCCTGGAGTTTTGGACTAGCGGGGGGGCCAGATACGCAGTATTTT
TRBJ2-2,TRBV7-9,17,NA,TRBD1,CASSSTGAASDTGELFF,TGTGCCAGCAGCTCGACAGGGGCGGCGTCGGACACCGGGGAGCTGTTTTTT
TRBJ2-2,TRBV30,12,few,NA,CAWSVATGELFF,TGTGCCTGGAGTGTAGCGACCGGGGAGCTGTTTTTT
TRBJ2-2,TRBV7-9,17,NA,NA,CASSRSPGQGLAGELFF,TGTGCCAGCAGCCGAAGCCCGGGACAGGGACTAGCCGGGGAGCTGTTTTTT
TRBJ2-1,TRBV12-3/TRBV12-4,15,NA,TRBD2,CASSFALAGGYEQFF,TGTGCCAGCAGTTTCGCTTTAGCGGGGGGGTATGAGCAGTTCTTC
TRBJ1-2,TRBV4-1,19,NA,NA,CASSQDLGERPAVNYGYTF,TGCGCCAGCAGCCAAGATCTTGGGGAAAGGCCCGCCGTTAACTATGGCTACACCTTC
TRBJ2-7,TRBV20-1,15,NA,TRBD2,CSALTGLAGAYEQYF,TGCAGTGCTCTGACGGGACTAGCGGGCGCCTACGAGCAGTACTTC
TRBJ2-1,TRBV7-9,14,NA,TRBD1,CASSSHRGANEQFF,TGTGCCAGCAGCTCCCACAGGGGCGCGAATGAGCAGTTCTTC
TRBJ2-1,TRBV9,17,NA,TRBD2,CASSGTSGSRSYNEQFF,TGTGCCAGCAGCGGGACTAGCGGGAGTCGTTCCTACAATGAGCAGTTCTTC
TRBJ2-1,TRBV5-1,13,NA,NA,CASSLPLYNEQFF,TGCGCCAGCAGCCTCCCTCTCTACAATGAGCAGTTCTTC
TRBJ2-6,TRBV11-1,16,NA,NA,CASSLIVGAGANVLTF,TGTGCCAGCAGCTTAATTGTGGGGGCTGGGGCCAACGTCCTGACTTTC
TRBJ2-3,TRBV28,15,NA,NA,CASSLPSGSTDTQYF,TGTGCCAGCAGTTTACCCAGCGGAAGCACAGATACGCAGTATTTT
TRBJ1-1,TRBV9,16,NA,TRBD1,CASSVTGGAGNTEAFF,TGTGCCAGCAGCGTTACAGGGGGCGCGGGGAACACTGAAGCTTTCTTT
TRBJ2-7,TRBV4-1,13,NA,NA,CASSQQGSYEQYF,TGCGCCAGCAGCCAGCAGGGTTCCTACGAGCAGTACTTC
TRBJ2-7,TRBV27,16,NA,TRBD2,CASSFIAGGPLGEQYF,TGTGCCAGCAGTTTCATAGCGGGAGGCCCTCTCGGGGAGCAGTACTTC
TRBJ2-7,TRBV28,15,NA,TRBD2,CASRWASGRGLEQYF,TGTGCCAGCAGATGGGCTAGCGGGAGGGGTCTCGAGCAGTACTTC
TRBJ2-5,TRBV20-1,12,NA,NA,CSAREGQETQYF,TGCAGTGCTAGAGAGGGACAAGAGACCCAGTACTTC
TRBJ1-1,TRBV11-2,16,NA,NA,CASSQNGWGRNTEAFF,TGTGCCAGCAGCCAAAACGGGTGGGGGAGGAACACTGAAGCTTTCTTT
TRBJ2-5,TRBV30,16,NA,NA,CAWTEPGAKGQETQYF,TGTGCCTGGACCGAGCCAGGGGCAAAGGGGCAAGAGACCCAGTACTTC
TRBJ2-6,TRBV9,15,NA,NA,CASSGEASGANVLTF,TGTGCCAGCAGCGGGGAAGCATCTGGGGCCAACGTCCTGACTTTC
TRBJ2-7,TRBV14,15,NA,NA,CASTSGQGANYEQYF,TGTGCCAGCACCTCGGGCCAAGGAGCTAACTACGAGCAGTACTTC
TRBJ1-1,TRBV30,12,NA,NA,CAWRGSNTEAFF,TGTGCCTGGAGGGGTAGCAACACTGAAGCTTTCTTT
TRBJ2-3,TRBV13,15,NA,NA,CASSPRGATRDTQYF,TGTGCCAGCAGCCCAAGGGGGGCCACCAGGGATACGCAGTATTTT
TRBJ1-1,TRBV18,14,once,TRBD1,CASSPPTGRTEAFF,TGTGCCAGCTCACCGCCGACAGGGCGCACTGAAGCTTTCTTT
TRBJ2-6,TRBV4-1,16,NA,NA,CASSQAGAVGANVLTF,TGCGCCAGCAGCCAAGCAGGGGCTGTGGGGGCCAACGTCCTGACTTTC
TRBJ2-3,TRBV6-7,17,NA,TRBD2,CASSYEEQRERQSTQYF,TGTGCCAGCAGTTACGAGGAGCAGCGGGAGAGGCAGTCGACGCAGTATTTT
TRBJ2-3,TRBV4-1,14,NA,NA,CASSQDRQTDTQYF,TGCGCCAGCAGCCAAGATCGTCAGACAGATACGCAGTATTTT
TRBJ2-5,TRBV6-6,14,once,NA,CASTSTGTQETQYF,TGTGCCAGCACTTCGACTGGGACCCAAGAGACCCAGTACTTC
TRBJ2-3,TRBV7-9,16,NA,NA,CASSFPSGASTDTQYF,TGTGCCAGCAGCTTTCCCAGCGGAGCTAGCACAGATACGCAGTATTTT
TRBJ1-1,TRBV7-6,15,NA,NA,CASSSFGNLNTEAFF,TGTGCCAGCAGCTCATTTGGCAATTTGAACACTGAAGCTTTCTTT
TRBJ2-3,TRBV15,14,NA,NA,CATNIDGSTDTQYF,TGTGCCACCAATATCGACGGTAGCACAGATACGCAGTATTTT
TRBJ2-1,TRBV3-1,15,NA,NA,CASSQTSLIRYEQFF,TGTGCCAGCAGCCAAACTAGCCTCATTCGTTATGAGCAGTTCTTC
TRBJ2-3,TRBV9,16,NA,TRBD2,CASSVGSAGPTDTQYF,TGTGCCAGCAGCGTAGGATCAGCGGGGCCCACAGATACGCAGTATTTT
TRBJ1-2,TRBV29-1,13,NA,NA,CSVDLPGGNGYTF,TGCAGCGTTGACCTACCGGGAGGAAATGGCTACACCTTC
TRBJ1-6,TRBV5-1,17,NA,NA,CASSFAPQSSYNSPLHF,TGCGCCAGCAGCTTCGCTCCACAGAGCTCCTATAATTCACCCCTCCACTTT
TRBJ1-1,TRBV2,13,few,NA,CASSVRPSWGAFF,TGTGCCAGCAGTGTCAGGCCGTCCTGGGGAGCTTTCTTT
TRBJ2-6,TRBV2,18,NA,NA,CASSDGTLRSSGANVLTF,TGTGCCAGCAGTGACGGGACGCTGAGATCCTCTGGGGCCAACGTCCTGACTTTC
TRBJ2-5,TRBV30,14,NA,TRBD2,CAWSTGTSGGGGNF,TGTGCCTGGAGTACCGGGACTAGCGGGGGCGGGGGGAACTTC
TRBJ2-1,TRBV5-4,15,NA,TRBD1,CASSLKGAAYNEQFF,TGTGCCAGCAGCTTGAAGGGGGCGGCCTACAATGAGCAGTTCTTC
TRBJ2-1,TRBV30,11,NA,NA,CAWSVSTWQFF,TGTGCCTGGAGTGTAAGCACATGGCAGTTCTTC
TRBJ2-2,TRBV5-1,15,NA,NA,CASSLGGAQFGELFF,TGCGCCAGCAGCTTGGGAGGGGCCCAGTTCGGGGAGCTGTTTTTT
TRBJ2-5,TRBV14,12,once,NA,CASSPHIGTQYF,TGTGCCAGCAGCCCCCATATTGGGACCCAGTACTTC
TRBJ1-5,TRBV3-1,13,NA,NA,CASSQDREQPQHF,TGTGCCAGCAGCCAAGACCGGGAACAGCCCCAGCATTTT
TRBJ2-2,TRBV6-2/TRBV6-3,13,once,TRBD2,CASRPREGTGELF,TGTGCCAGCAGACCGCGGGAGGGCACCGGGGAGCTGTTT
TRBJ2-7,TRBV2,14,NA,NA,CASTPPITAYEQYF,TGTGCCAGCACCCCGCCGATTACAGCCTACGAGCAGTACTTC
TRBJ2-3,TRBV7-3,11,NA,NA,CASSSGGPQYF,TGTGCCAGCAGCTCCGGGGGGCCGCAGTATTTT
TRBJ1-6,TRBV3-1,17,NA,NA,CASSPLTSTPSNSPLHF,TGTGCCAGCAGCCCACTGACATCTACCCCATCGAATTCACCCCTCCACTTT
TRBJ1-6,TRBV30,12,NA,NA,CAWSPFGSPLHF,TGTGCCTGGAGCCCATTCGGGTCACCCCTCCACTTT
TRBJ1-4,TRBV14,13,NA,TRBD1,CASSQRSGQGLFF,TGTGCCAGCAGCCAGAGATCGGGACAGGGACTGTTTTTT
TRBJ2-1,TRBV13,16,NA,TRBD2,CASSYQGLGSRNEQFF,TGTGCCAGCAGCTATCAGGGACTAGGGTCTCGCAATGAGCAGTTCTTC